The 20 T cell receptor beta chains below come from one sample, sequenced in a study of regulatory T cells in long-lasting Graves disease. Combining iRepertoire HTBI primers with Arm-PCR of CDR3 regions, the authors built TCR beta libraries. One entry per CDR3 protein results from TCRdb running MiXCR on the multiplex PCR reads. Here the sample spans around 420,000 distinct CDR3 sequences, roughly 15% being singletons. The time point: newly diagnosed GD, antithyroid drugs for less than 3 months. The authors made the TCR library using RNA they extracted from PBMCs. The material was peripheral blood mononuclear cells (PBMCs), obtained at new diagnosis, from a patient treated with antithyroid drugs. These receptor sequences come from a female donor with Graves disease.

This clonotype appeared many times. V and J are TRBV28 and TRBJ1-4; 10 bases are a match to TRBD1. CDR1 is MDHEN and CDR2 is SYDVKM in the germline V gene. The junction had 11 bases not matched to a gene; V was cut back by 2 bases and J by 5 bases. CDR3 size: 18 residues. Here the CDR3 DNA reads TGTGCCAGCAGTTTACTGTCACCGGGACAGGGGAGGAATGAAAAACTGTTTTTT. Translation: CASSLLSPGQGRNEKLFF. The full variable domain, in which reference TRBV28 and TRBJ1-4 provide the parts outside the CDR3, is DVKVTQSSRYLVKRTGEKVFLECVQDMDHENMFWYRQDPGLGLRLIYFSYDVKMKEKGDIPEGYSVSREKKERFSLILESASTNQTSMYLCASSLLSPGQGRNEKLFFGSGTQLSVL.

This clonotype was seen many times. The gene calls are TRBV3-1 and TRBJ2-7; perhaps TRBD2 as D (6 bases). This CDR3 spans 14 amino acids. Between the trimmed V and J ends, which lost 4 bases and 4 bases, there was a span of 14 bases. Germline lookup yields CDR1 LGHDT and CDR2 YNNKEL (reference sequence). CDR3 coding DNA: TGTGCCAGCAGCCCGAAGGACGGAGGGTACGAGCAGTACTTC. As protein: CASSPKDGGYEQYF.

About this clonotype itself: A read error may explain this, as a much larger clone is one base away. The rearrangement uses TRBV27 and TRBJ1-5; TRBD1 matches 8 bases. Germline-derived CDR1 and CDR2 are MNHEY and SMNVEV (reference sequence). CDR3 length: 14 amino acids. The V segment lost 5 bases and the J segment 7 bases; nucleotides outside the gene matches: 7. CDR3 in amino acids: CASSEQGVPQPQHF. CDR3 sequence (DNA): TGTGCCAGCAGTGAACAGGGGGTACCGCAGCCCCAGCATTTT.

In this sample, this clonotype turned up many times. The genes are TRBV12-3 or TRBV12-4 and TRBJ2-7, with D possibly being TRBD1 or TRBD2 (7 bases each). The V and J ends lost 6 bases and 0 bases respectively, with 15 bases between them. The CDR3 spans 15 residues. In DNA, the CDR3 is TGTGCCAGCAGCCGCAGCGGGGACAGCTCCTACGAGCAGTACTTC. Amino acid sequence: CASSRSGDSSYEQYF.

On this clonotype: This could be a read error, since a much larger clone is one nucleotide away. The chain links TRBV5-4 to TRBJ2-2, with 9 bases matching TRBD1. CDR1 and CDR2 from the germline V gene are SGHNT and YYREEE (reference sequence). This CDR3 is built from 15 residues. Unmatched junction bases numbered 8, after V lost 4 bases and J lost 7 bases. Here the CDR3 DNA reads TGTGCCAGCAGCGCTGTGGGACAGGGAAACGGGGAGCTGTTTTTT. Its translation: CASSAVGQGNGELFF.

The chain combines TRBV5-5 with TRBJ2-1; D uncertain. The closer fit of TRBJ2-5 to the DNA end suggests the J call may be wrong. CDR1 and CDR2 from the germline V gene are SGHKS and YYEKEE (reference sequence). There are 14 residues in the CDR3. CDR3 loop: CASSLDTAQETQYF. As DNA, the CDR3 is TGTGCCAGCAGCTTGGATACAGCCCAAGAGACCCAGTACTTC.

The chain employs TRBV24-1 and TRBJ2-3; 7 positions match TRBD2. The CDR3 is made up of 19 amino acids. After removal of 4 bases from V and 1 base from J, the junction contained 16 bases not matched to a gene. Germline values: CDR1 KGHDR, CDR2 SFDVKD. The CDR3 nucleotides read TGTGCCACCAGTGACCGACTCGTGGGGGGGACTACCGGCACAGATACGCAGTATTTT. It codes for CATSDRLVGGTTGTDTQYF.

This clonotype appeared many times. CDR3 sequence reads: CASSQEGAGGDWQPQHF. The CDR3 coding sequence is TGCGCCAGCAGCCAGGAAGGAGCTGGAGGCGACTGGCAGCCCCAGCATTTT. The genes are TRBV4-1 and TRBJ1-5; no firm D call. This CDR3 is 17 amino acids long. CDR1 is MGHRA, CDR2 YSYEKL, per germline. The germline V and J ends were trimmed by 3 bases and 7 bases, with 22 bases remaining between them.

This clonotype was counted many times. This chain connects TRBV5-5 to TRBJ1-1; D unclear. CDR1 SGHKS and CDR2 YYEKEE come from the germline V gene (reference sequence). V lost 2 bases to trimming and J lost 6 bases, with 11 bases between them. The CDR3 covers 13 residues. The CDR3 loop reads CASSFSGSPEAFF. The CDR3 bases are TGTGCCAGCAGCTTTTCCGGGTCCCCTGAAGCTTTCTTT.

There are many counts of this clonotype. V usage is TRBV7-9 and J usage is TRBJ2-3; 7 nucleotides align to TRBD2. J lost 3 bases, V lost 4 bases, and 13 bases had no gene match. In germline, CDR1 is SEHNR, CDR2 FQNEAQ (reference sequence). The CDR3 has 17 residues. CDR3 sequence (DNA): TGTGCCAGCAGCTCCCTGACTAGCTACACCGGAACAGATACGCAGTATTTT. It is translated as CASSSLTSYTGTDTQYF.

This clonotype was counted ten times or more. A read error may produce the germline difference seen at one junction end. The V and J genes are TRBV5-1 and TRBJ1-4; 8 bases are a match to TRBD1. Germline CDR1 and CDR2: SGHRS and YFSETQ. This CDR3 has 17 residues. The CDR3 DNA sequence: TGTGCCAGCACCTCACCGGGGACAGGTGCAACTAATGAAAAACTGTTTTTT. It is translated as CASTSPGTGATNEKLFF.

This clonotype was observed a single time. At one of its ends the junction is not consistent with the germline gene, which may arise from a read error. CDR3 loop: CASGGGGGRGQPKHF. CDR3 DNA: TGTGCCAGCGGGGGGGGAGGGGGCAGGGGTCAGCCCAAGCATTTT. This rearrangement joins TRBV28 to TRBJ1-5; TRBD1 agrees at 7 bases. Germline assignment: CDR1 MDHEN and CDR2 SYDVKM. The CDR3 is 15 residues long. Using reference TRBV28 and TRBJ1-5 for the parts outside the CDR3, the full variable domain is DVKVTQSSRYLVKRTGEKVFLECVQDMDHENMFWYRQDPGLGLRLIYFSYDVKMKEKGDIPEGYSVSREKKERFSLILESASTNQTSMYLCASGGGGGRGQPKHFGDGTRLSIL.

This clonotype was seen more than once but under ten times. This chain links TRBV2 with TRBJ2-5, with D perhaps TRBD1 (5 bases). The CDR3 runs 16 residues. V dropped 8 bases and J dropped 1 base, with 20 bases sitting between them. The germline V gene encodes CDR1 SNHLY and CDR2 FYNNEI. In DNA, the CDR3 is TGTGCCAGCGCCGCCATAAACAGGATGACCCAAGAGACCCAGTACTTC. The encoded protein is CASAAINRMTQETQYF.

This clonotype was detected ten times or more. The chain combines TRBV9 with TRBJ1-1; 9 positions agree with TRBD1. V was pared by 3 bases and J by 7 bases, with 7 bases of the junction left unmatched. The length of the CDR3 is 14 residues. CDR1 and CDR2 (germline): SGDLS, YYNGEE. The DNA of the CDR3 is TGTGCCAGCAGCGCATCCGGGACAGGGATTGAAGCTTTCTTT. Residues: CASSASGTGIEAFF.

This clonotype was detected ten times or more. The junction departs from the called germline gene at one end, perhaps through a read error. The chain uses TRBV10-3 and TRBJ1-4; maybe TRBD1 (5 bases). This CDR3 has 15 amino acids. Germline V CDR1 and CDR2: ENHRY, SYGVKD. In nucleotides, the CDR3 is TGCACCGCCGGGACCCCAAAAGCCGATAATGAAAAACTGTTTTTT. It specifies CTAGTPKADNEKLFF.

The V and J genes are TRBV5-1 and TRBJ2-7; perhaps TRBD2 as D (6 bases). CDR1 and CDR2 (germline): SGHRS, YFSETQ. V was trimmed by 4 bases and J by 1 base, leaving 15 bases between them. The CDR3 has 15 amino acids. The CDR3 nucleotides are TGCGCCAGCAGCCGGGACGGGACTCTTTCCTACGAGCAGTACTTC. It yields the protein CASSRDGTLSYEQYF.

This clonotype was detected many times. The J gene is TRBJ1-5, the V gene TRBV5-1; TRBD1 might be the D (5 bases). CDR1 and CDR2 from the germline V gene are SGHRS and YFSETQ. This CDR3 spans 15 amino acids. With 1 base removed from V and 3 bases from J, the gap between germline ends came to 11 bases. CDR3 DNA sequence: TGCGCCAGCAGCTTGACAGGTCAGTTCAATCAGCCCCAGCATTTT. Translated: CASSLTGQFNQPQHF.

This clonotype has a handful of counts. Given a much more abundant clone one base away, this may be a read error. This rearrangement joins TRBV2 to TRBJ1-6, with a weak D call TRBD1 (6 bases). There are 16 residues in the CDR3. Germline V gives CDR1 SNHLY, CDR2 FYNNEI. Trimming took 5 bases from V and 9 from J, leaving 20 bases between them. The CDR3 DNA follows: TGTGCCAGCAGTATAGAGGGAGGACAGCTAAGTTCACCCCTCCACTTT. Translation: CASSIEGGQLSSPLHF.

The rearrangement uses TRBV7-9 and TRBJ2-2; weak D call: TRBD1 (5 bases). V was pared by 1 base and J by 6 bases, with 21 bases between. This CDR3 comprises 18 residues. Germline lookup yields CDR1 SEHNR and CDR2 FQNEAQ (reference sequence). The DNA of the CDR3 is TGTGCCAGCAGCTTAGTTTTTGACCACAGGAAGCGCCCCGGGGAGCTGTTTTTT. This sequence encodes CASSLVFDHRKRPGELFF.

This clonotype appeared many times. J is TRBJ2-7 and V is TRBV7-3; TRBD1 matches at 8 bases. This CDR3 is 13 amino acids long. Trimming removed 0 bases from V and 5 bases from J; junction bases left unmatched: 0. Germline CDR1 and CDR2: SGHTA and FQGTGA. The CDR3 DNA is TGTGCCAGCAGCTTAACGACAGGGGACGAGCAGTACTTC. Translation: CASSLTTGDEQYF.